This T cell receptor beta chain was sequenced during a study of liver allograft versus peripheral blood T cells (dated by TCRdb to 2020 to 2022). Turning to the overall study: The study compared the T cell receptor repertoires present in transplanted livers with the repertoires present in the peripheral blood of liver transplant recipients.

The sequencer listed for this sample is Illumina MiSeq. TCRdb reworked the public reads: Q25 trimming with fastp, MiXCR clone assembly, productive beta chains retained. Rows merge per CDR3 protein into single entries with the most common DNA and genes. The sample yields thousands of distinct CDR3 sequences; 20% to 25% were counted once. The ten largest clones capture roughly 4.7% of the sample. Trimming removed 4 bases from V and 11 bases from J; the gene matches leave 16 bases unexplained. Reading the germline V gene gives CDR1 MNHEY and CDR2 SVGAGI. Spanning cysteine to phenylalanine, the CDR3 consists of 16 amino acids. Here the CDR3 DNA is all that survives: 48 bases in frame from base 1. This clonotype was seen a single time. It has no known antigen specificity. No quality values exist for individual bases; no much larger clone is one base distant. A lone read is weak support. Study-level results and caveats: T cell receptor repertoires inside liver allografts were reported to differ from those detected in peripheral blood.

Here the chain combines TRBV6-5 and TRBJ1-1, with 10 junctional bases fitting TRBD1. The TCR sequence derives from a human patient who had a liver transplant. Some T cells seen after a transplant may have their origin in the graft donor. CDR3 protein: CASSLVPGTGAAFAFF. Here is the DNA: TGTGCCAGCAGTTTGGTCCCCGGGACAGGGGCAGCCTTCGCTTTCTTT.